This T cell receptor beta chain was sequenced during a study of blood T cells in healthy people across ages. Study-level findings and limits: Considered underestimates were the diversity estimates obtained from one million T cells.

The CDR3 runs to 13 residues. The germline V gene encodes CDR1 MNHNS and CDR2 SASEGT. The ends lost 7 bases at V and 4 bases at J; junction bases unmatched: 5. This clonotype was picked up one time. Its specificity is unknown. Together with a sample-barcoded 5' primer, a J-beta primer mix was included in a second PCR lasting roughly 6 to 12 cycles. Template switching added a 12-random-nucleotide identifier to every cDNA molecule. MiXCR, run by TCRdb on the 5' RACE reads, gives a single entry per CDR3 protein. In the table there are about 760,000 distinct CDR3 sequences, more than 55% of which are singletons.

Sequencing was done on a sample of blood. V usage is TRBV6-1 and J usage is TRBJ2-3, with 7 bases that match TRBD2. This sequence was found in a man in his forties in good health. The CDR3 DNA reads TGTGCCAGCACCCGACTAGCTGCAGATACGCAGTATTTT. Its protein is CASTRLAADTQYF.